This T cell receptor beta chain was captured by sequencing in a study of T cell changes during pregnancy in multiple sclerosis. Sequencing used immunoSEQ multiplex PCR; TCRdb keeps in-frame clones, though not all of them. This table holds about 30,000 clones, 85% to 90% found once. The sample in question was CD4+ T cells from peripheral blood mononuclear cells, obtained in the first trimester of pregnancy. The TCR comes from a female donor in good health, enrolled as a control in a pregnancy study.

The CDR3 sequence is CASSFGDRYRNTIYF. Written as DNA, the CDR3 is TGTGCCAGCAGTTTTGGGGACAGGTATAGAAACACCATATATTTT. V gene TRBV28 combines with J gene TRBJ1-3; 8 bases map to TRBD1. The CDR3 covers 15 residues. J lost 5 bases, V lost 3 bases, and 6 bases had no gene match. The germline V gene encodes CDR1 MDHEN and CDR2 SYDVKM.